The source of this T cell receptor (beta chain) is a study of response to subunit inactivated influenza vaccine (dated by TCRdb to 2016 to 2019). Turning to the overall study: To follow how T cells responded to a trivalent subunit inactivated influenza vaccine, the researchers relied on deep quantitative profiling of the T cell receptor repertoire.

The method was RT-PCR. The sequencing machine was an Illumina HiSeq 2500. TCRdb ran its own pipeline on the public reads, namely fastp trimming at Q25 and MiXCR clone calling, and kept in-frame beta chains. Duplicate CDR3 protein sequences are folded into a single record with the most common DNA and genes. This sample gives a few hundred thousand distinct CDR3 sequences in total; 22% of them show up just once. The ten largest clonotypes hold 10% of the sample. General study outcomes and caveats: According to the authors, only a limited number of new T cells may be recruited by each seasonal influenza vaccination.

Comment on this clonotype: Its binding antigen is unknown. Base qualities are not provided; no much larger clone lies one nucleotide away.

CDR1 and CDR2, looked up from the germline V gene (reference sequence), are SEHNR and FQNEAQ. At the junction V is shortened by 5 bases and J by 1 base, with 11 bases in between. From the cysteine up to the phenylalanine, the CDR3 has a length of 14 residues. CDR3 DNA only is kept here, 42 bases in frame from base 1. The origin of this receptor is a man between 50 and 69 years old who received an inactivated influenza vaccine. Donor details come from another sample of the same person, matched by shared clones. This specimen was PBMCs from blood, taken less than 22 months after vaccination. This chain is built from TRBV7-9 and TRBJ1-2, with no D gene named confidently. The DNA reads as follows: TGTGCCAGCAGCGACCTTAGGGATAACTATGGCTACACCTTC. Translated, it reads CASSDLRDNYGYTF. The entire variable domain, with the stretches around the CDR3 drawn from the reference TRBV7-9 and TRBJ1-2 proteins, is DTGVSQNPRHKITKRGQNVTFRCDPISEHNRLYWYRQTLGQGPEFLTYFQNEAQLEKSRLLSDRFSAERPKGSFSTLEIQRTEQGDSAMYLCASSDLRDNYGYTFGSGTRLTVV.